What follows are 25 T cell receptor beta chains derived from one specimen sequenced in a study of molecular identifiers for immune sequencing clone quantification. Via MiXCR, TCRdb re-called the PCR reads, giving one row per CDR3 protein. This sample has about 65,000 distinct CDR3 sequences; less than 20% occur once, and the top ten carry approximately 1.5%. Sequences were obtained from naive CD8+ T cells from blood, with Jurkat cell RNA spiked in. Subset defined: FACS-sorted CD8+CD4-CCR7+CD45RA+ naive T cells. These receptors originate from a human donor in good health. Some libraries in this study had Jurkat cell RNA spiked in.

This clonotype was counted many times. This chain joins TRBV20-1 and TRBJ1-1, with no clear D. CDR1 DFQATT and CDR2 SNEGSKA come from the germline V gene (reference sequence). The CDR3 runs 12 residues. The V end lost 2 bases, the J end lost 2 bases, and 6 bases lay between the germline ends. The CDR3 spells CSARRGNTEAFF. The DNA of the CDR3 is TGCAGTGCTAGACGAGGAAACACTGAAGCTTTCTTT.

As DNA, the CDR3 is TGTGCCATCAGTGAGAACCTCAGAAACACCATATATTTT. Translated: CAISENLRNTIYF. J is TRBJ1-3 and V is TRBV10-3; D is unresolved. Trimming took off 2 bases at V and 5 bases at J, with 7 bases between the two ends. In germline, CDR1 is ENHRY, CDR2 SYGVKD. The CDR3 runs to 13 residues.

CDR3 amino acids: CASSFGTSDVDEQFF. The CDR3 DNA is TGTGCCAGCAGCTTCGGGACTAGCGACGTGGATGAGCAGTTCTTC. The rearrangement links TRBV7-9 to TRBJ2-1; 10 nucleotides align to TRBD2. Germline assignment: CDR1 SEHNR and CDR2 FQNEAQ (reference sequence). V was clipped by 3 bases and J by 8 bases; unmatched bases: 7. The CDR3 has 15 amino acids. Full variable domain (outside the CDR3, taken from reference TRBV7-9 and TRBJ2-1): DTGVSQNPRHKITKRGQNVTFRCDPISEHNRLYWYRQTLGQGPEFLTYFQNEAQLEKSRLLSDRFSAERPKGSFSTLEIQRTEQGDSAMYLCASSFGTSDVDEQFFGPGTRLTVL.

As to this clonotype: Possible read error: a much larger clone is one base away. V and J are TRBV27 and TRBJ2-7, with TRBD2 as a possible D gene (5 bases). CDR3 length: 13 residues. The germline gives CDR1 MNHEY, CDR2 SMNVEV (reference sequence). The CDR3: CASSFPGGYEQHF. In DNA form, the CDR3 reads TGTGCCAGCAGTTTTCCCGGAGGATACGAGCAGCACTTC.

About this clonotype itself: A much larger clone differs from this one at a single base, so this may be a read error. The chain has TRBV3-1 and TRBJ2-5; no clear D gene. Per germline, CDR1 LGHDT and CDR2 YNNKEL (reference sequence). This CDR3 contains 15 residues. CDR3 region: CASSQDDSLQEAQYF. In DNA, the CDR3 is TGTGCCAGCAGCCAAGATGATTCCCTTCAAGAGGCCCAGTACTTC.

There are many counts of this clonotype. The V call is TRBV27, the J call TRBJ2-3; 8 bases fit TRBD2. J lost 5 bases, V lost 1 base, and 20 bases had no gene match. The CDR3 is 20 amino acids. Germline V lookup: CDR1 MNHEY, CDR2 SMNVEV (reference sequence). CDR3 nucleotide sequence: TGTGCCAGCAGTTTATTAAACCCTATCACAGCGGGAGAAAACGGAGATACGCAGTATTTT. It is translated as CASSLLNPITAGENGDTQYF.

A word on this clonotype: A much bigger clone sits one base away, suggesting this may be a read error. The chain combines TRBV5-6 with TRBJ1-1, with 7 bases that match TRBD1. V dropped 0 bases and J dropped 0; count of bases not matched to a gene: 8. The CDR3 contains 17 residues. The V gene's germline CDR1 is SGHDT and CDR2 YYEEEE. The CDR3, as DNA: TGTGCCAGCAGCTTGGGGGCAGGGGGAACTATGAACACTGAAGCTTTCTTT. The encoded protein is CASSLGAGGTMNTEAFF.

This clonotype was counted many times. The V gene is TRBV15, the J gene TRBJ1-5, with D perhaps matching TRBD1 (5 bases). Germline CDR1 is LNHNV and CDR2 is YYDKDF (reference sequence). V was trimmed by 4 bases and J by 7 bases, leaving 14 bases between them. The CDR3 is 14 amino acids. In nucleotides, the CDR3 is TGTGCCACCAGCAAAATTTTAGGGGACCAGCCCCAGCATTTT. This encodes CATSKILGDQPQHF.

In this sample, this clonotype turned up many times. V usage is TRBV28 and J usage is TRBJ2-7; D is tentatively TRBD1 or TRBD2 (5 bases each). In germline, CDR1 is MDHEN, CDR2 SYDVKM. V dropped 7 bases and J dropped 1 base, with 17 bases sitting between them. The CDR3 contains 15 residues. For the CDR3, the DNA is TGTGCCAGCACCCTCACCGGGACGTTTTCCTACGAGCAGTACTTC. Translating gives CASTLTGTFSYEQYF.

This clonotype was observed once. The junction differs from germline at one of its ends, possibly a read error. This sequence joins TRBV29-1 and TRBJ2-5; D uncertain. Looked up from germline, CDR1 is SQVTM and CDR2 is ANQGSEA. The CDR3 totals 21 residues. The CDR3 sequence: CSVEDPADNLGPERYQEAQYF. The CDR3 DNA reads as TGCAGCGTTGAAGATCCTGCTGACAACCTAGGGCCAGAACGGTACCAAGAGGCCCAGTACTTC.

Notes on this clonotype: Compared with germline, one end of the junction differs, possibly owing to a read error. The chain employs TRBV6-2 or TRBV6-3 and TRBJ2-7, with 12 bases aligning to TRBD2. The CDR3 spans 15 residues. Germline lookup yields CDR1 MNHEY and CDR2 SVGEGT. This CDR3 is CVSSYGLAGSHEQYF. The CDR3 DNA sequence: TGTGTCAGCAGTTACGGACTAGCGGGAAGCCACGAGCAGTACTTC.

Many counts were recorded for this clonotype. The chain is built from TRBV28 and TRBJ2-7, with a tentative D call TRBD2 (7 bases). The V gene's germline CDR1 is MDHEN and CDR2 SYDVKM. The CDR3 runs to 15 residues. Trimming removed 5 bases at V and 9 bases at J, with 23 bases between. In nucleotides, the CDR3 is TGTGCCAGCAGTGCCCGAGGGGGGGGTTTAGAGGTGCAGTACTTC. The encoded protein is CASSARGGGLEVQYF.

This clonotype was seen repeatedly, ten times or more. This chain uses TRBV19 with TRBJ2-1; no clear D gene. The germline gives CDR1 LNHDA, CDR2 SQIVND (reference sequence). The CDR3 totals 13 residues. The ends were cut back, 1 base at V and 8 bases at J, with 9 bases in the middle. The CDR3 loop reads CASSIVATDEQFF. CDR3 in DNA: TGTGCCAGTAGTATAGTTGCCACGGATGAGCAGTTCTTC.

This clonotype has only a few counts. The CDR3 DNA sequence: TGTGCCAGCAGCGATACAGGGTATGGCTACACCTTC. Translated, it gives CASSDTGYGYTF. The genes are TRBV9 and TRBJ1-2; the D gene is possibly TRBD1 (6 bases). V was shortened by 3 bases and J by 5 bases, with 8 bases between the two germline ends. The CDR3 extends over 12 amino acids. The germline CDR1 and CDR2 sequences are SGDLS and YYNGEE.

This clonotype was counted ten times or more. This chain uses TRBV11-2 with TRBJ2-1; no clear D gene. Trimming took 3 bases from V and 3 from J, leaving 3 bases between them. Germline CDR1 is SGHAT and CDR2 is FQNNGV. CDR3 length: 12 amino acids. The CDR3 DNA is TGTGCCAGCAGCTTTTTCTACAATGAGCAGTTCTTC. It codes for CASSFFYNEQFF. The full variable domain, in which reference TRBV11-2 and TRBJ2-1 provide the parts outside the CDR3, is EAGVAQSPRYKIIEKRQSVAFWCNPISGHATLYWYQQILGQGPKLLIQFQNNGVVDDSQLPKDRFSAERLKGVDSTLKIQPAKLEDSAVYLCASSFFYNEQFFGPGTRLTVL.

V is TRBV20-1 and J is TRBJ2-1, with TRBD2 matching 8 bases. The CDR3 is made up of 14 amino acids. Germline CDR1 reads DFQATT; CDR2 reads SNEGSKA (reference sequence). V gave up 3 bases and J gave up 7 bases; unmatched junction bases: 8. Here the CDR3 DNA reads TGCAGTGCTAGGGGACCTATAGCGGGAAATGAGCAGTTCTTC. Translated, it gives CSARGPIAGNEQFF.

This clonotype came up a few times. The junction departs from germline at one end; a sequencing error may be responsible. This rearrangement joins TRBV27 to TRBJ2-7; 7 nucleotides line up with TRBD2. CDR3 length: 14 residues. Germline-derived CDR1 and CDR2 are MNHEY and SMNVEV (reference sequence). Written as DNA, the CDR3 is TGTGCCAGCAGCCCTTCTAGCGGACCTTACGAGCGGTACTTC. Translating it yields CASSPSSGPYERYF.

This clonotype was found many times. The genes are TRBV30 and TRBJ2-2, with D unresolved. V was clipped by 1 base and J by 2 bases, with 8 bases between them. The length of the CDR3 is 14 residues. CDR1 and CDR2 from the germline V gene are GTSNPN and SVGIG (reference sequence). The CDR3 bases are TGTGCCTGGAGTGAAGGGTCCAACACCGGGGAGCTGTTTTTT. The encoded protein is CAWSEGSNTGELFF.

This clonotype is labeled as medium-sized. The rearrangement uses TRBV7-2 and TRBJ2-3, with D unclear. Germline V CDR1 and CDR2: SGHTA, FQGNSA. The CDR3 is 14 amino acids. V lost 0 bases to trimming and J lost 1 base, with 5 bases between them. CDR3 sequence (DNA): TGTGCCAGCAGCTTAGCCCTGGGCACAGATACGCAGTATTTT. The encoded protein is CASSLALGTDTQYF.

On this clonotype itself: A read error is likely, as this CDR3 ends without the conserved phenylalanine or tryptophan. The rearrangement links TRBV28 to TRBJ2-1; D is uncertain. Deletions cut 5 bases from V and 10 bases from J, with 12 bases between. The germline CDR1 and CDR2 sequences are MDHEN and SYDVKM. This CDR3 has 12 amino acids. The CDR3 spells CASSPRRQEQFL. The CDR3 nucleotides are TGTGCCAGCAGTCCTCGTCGTCAAGAGCAGTTCCTC.

Many counts were recorded for this clonotype. DNA for the CDR3: TGTGCCAGCTCCGGGGATTGGGACAGGGGATCGGATACGCAGTATTTT. This encodes CASSGDWDRGSDTQYF. This chain uses TRBV2 with TRBJ2-3; TRBD1 matches 10 bases. The CDR3 is 16 amino acids. J lost 6 bases, V lost 8 bases, and 14 bases had no gene match. Germline V gene data show CDR1 as SNHLY and CDR2 as FYNNEI.

The sample holds many counts of this clonotype. This rearrangement joins TRBV29-1 to TRBJ2-7; 12 bases are shared with TRBD2. Germline CDR1 SQVTM, CDR2 ANQGSEA. V lost 8 bases to trimming and J lost 2 bases; unmatched junction nucleotides: 13. The CDR3 spans 16 residues. The CDR3 loop reads CSPRLAGGPVPYEQYF. In DNA form, the CDR3 reads TGCAGCCCCCGTCTAGCGGGAGGGCCGGTTCCCTACGAGCAGTACTTC.

This clonotype was observed at least ten times. This rearrangement joins TRBV28 to TRBJ1-5; 9 bases are shared with TRBD1. The germline CDR1 and CDR2 sequences are MDHEN and SYDVKM. Unmatched junction bases numbered 9, after V lost 7 bases and J lost 5 bases. This CDR3 has 15 residues. CDR3 in amino acids: CASTPEGTGYQPQHF. The CDR3 nucleotides read TGTGCCAGCACTCCGGAGGGGACAGGGTATCAGCCCCAGCATTTT.

This clonotype was seen a few times. The chain carries TRBV12-3 or TRBV12-4 and TRBJ2-5, with D possibly matching TRBD1 (5 bases). The CDR3 contains 14 residues. Deletions cut 2 bases from V and 2 bases from J, with 9 bases between. CDR3 region: CASSLSTGQETQYF. The DNA for the CDR3 is TGTGCCAGCAGTTTATCCACAGGACAAGAGACCCAGTACTTC.

This clonotype showed up many times. V gene TRBV2 combines with J gene TRBJ2-1; TRBD1 matches at 11 bases. The V and J ends lost 10 bases and 9 bases, in that order; junction bases with no gene match: 5. This CDR3 contains 12 residues. Germline assignment: CDR1 SNHLY and CDR2 FYNNEI. CDR3 sequence reads: CATGQGAPEQFF. DNA for the CDR3: TGTGCCACCGGACAGGGGGCACCTGAGCAGTTCTTC.